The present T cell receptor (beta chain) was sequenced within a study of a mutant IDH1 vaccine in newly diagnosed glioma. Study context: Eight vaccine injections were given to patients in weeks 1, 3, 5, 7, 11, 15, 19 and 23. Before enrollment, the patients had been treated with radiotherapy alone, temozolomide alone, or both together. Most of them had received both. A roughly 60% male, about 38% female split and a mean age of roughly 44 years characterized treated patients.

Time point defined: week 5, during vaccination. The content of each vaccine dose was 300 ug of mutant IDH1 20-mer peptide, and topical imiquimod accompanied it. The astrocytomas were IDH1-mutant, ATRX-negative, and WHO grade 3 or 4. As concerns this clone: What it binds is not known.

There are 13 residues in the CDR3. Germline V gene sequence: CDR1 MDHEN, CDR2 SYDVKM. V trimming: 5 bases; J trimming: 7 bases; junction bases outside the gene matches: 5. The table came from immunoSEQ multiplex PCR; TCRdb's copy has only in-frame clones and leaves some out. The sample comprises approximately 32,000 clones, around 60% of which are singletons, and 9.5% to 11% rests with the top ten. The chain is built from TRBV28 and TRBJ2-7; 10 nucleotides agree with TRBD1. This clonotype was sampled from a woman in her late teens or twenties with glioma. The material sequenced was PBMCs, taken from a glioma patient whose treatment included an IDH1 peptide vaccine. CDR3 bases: TGTGCCAGCAGTCGACAGGGGGCGAGGGAGCAGTACTTC. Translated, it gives CASSRQGAREQYF.